These T cell receptor beta chains were read from a single sample in a study of blood T cell repertoires in COVID-19. Produced via immunoSEQ multiplex PCR; TCRdb's table is partial and in-frame only. The data contain some 300,000 clones, 89% of them singletons. Input material: PBMCs or T cells enriched from blood (not recorded which). These receptors all come from a woman in her thirties or forties who had recovered from COVID-19. Both conserved end residues are part of each CDR3. The order of the fields is CDR3 protein, CDR3 DNA, J gene, CDR3 length, D gene, V gene, clone size. The D gene is left open where the match is weak. Clone sizes are given selectively: once, few, many, or a class where the clone is expanded.

CASSPWTSGRAGETQYF TGTGCCAGCAGCCCATGGACTAGCGGGAGGGCCGGTGAGACCCAGTACTTC TRBJ2-5 17 TRBD2 TRBV14 -
CASRKPPSTTTDTQYF TGTGCCAGCAGAAAGCCCCCCTCGACTACCACAGATACGCAGTATTTT TRBJ2-3 16 - TRBV21-1 -
CASSLYGYTF TGCGCCAGCAGCTTATATGGCTACACCTTC TRBJ1-2 10 - TRBV10-1 -
CASSLAPGGSQPQHF TGTGCCAGCAGCTTAGCCCCAGGGGGGAGTCAGCCCCAGCATTTT TRBJ1-5 15 TRBD1 TRBV7-8 -
CAWSGGNGQPQHF TGTGCCTGGAGCGGGGGAAATGGTCAGCCCCAGCATTTT TRBJ1-5 13 - TRBV30 -
CASSFPNANTGELFF TGTGCCAGCAGCTTCCCTAATGCGAACACCGGGGAGCTGTTTTTT TRBJ2-2 15 - TRBV7-9 few
CASSLQLNTEAFF TGTGCCAGTAGTCTACAGCTGAACACTGAAGCTTTCTTT TRBJ1-1 13 - TRBV19 -
CAWSVQAGGLEQFF TGTGCCTGGAGTGTACAAGCGGGAGGGCTTGAGCAGTTCTTC TRBJ2-1 14 TRBD2 TRBV30 once
CASSFLGLAGETQYF TGTGCCAGCAGCTTTCTAGGACTAGCGGGGGAGACCCAGTACTTC TRBJ2-5 15 TRBD2 TRBV7-3 -
CASRSASGLGTQYF TGTGCCAGCAGGTCCGCTAGCGGTCTGGGGACCCAGTACTTC TRBJ2-5 14 TRBD2 TRBV2 -
CAFTPGHNLQWHTF TGTGCCTTCACCCCGGGACACAATCTCCAATGGCATACCTTC TRBJ1-2 14 - TRBV5-4 once
CASSLVGGGRLDEKLFF TGTGCCAGCAGCTTGGTTGGGGGAGGGCGGCTTGATGAAAAACTGTTTTTT TRBJ1-4 17 - TRBV5-5 -
CASRSGTKEPLEKLFF TGTGCCAGCAGGTCCGGGACAAAAGAGCCATTAGAAAAACTGTTTTTT TRBJ1-4 16 - TRBV27 -